This TCR beta chain was sequenced during a study of blood T cell repertoires in COVID-19. The overall study: Researchers got acute and convalescent COVID-19 samples from the United States, Italy and Spain. From T cells, B-cell-depleted T cells, or PBMCs came the material, which was cDNA or gDNA.

Some clones are missing from TCRdb's copy, which holds only in-frame ones; the method was immunoSEQ multiplex PCR. The data show 200,000 to 250,000 clones, around 80% seen once. Sample: peripheral blood. The receptor was derived from a woman in her late teens or twenties with acute or convalescent COVID-19.

The CDR3 nucleotides are TGTGCCAGTATCAATTTACCTCCGGGACAGGCGTTTAACATGAACACTGAAGCTTTCTTT. The encoded protein is CASINLPPGQAFNMNTEAFF. The J gene is TRBJ1-1, the V gene TRBV19; 8 positions match TRBD1. The germline CDR1 and CDR2 sequences are LNHDA and SQIVND (reference sequence). The trim removed 7 bases at V and 0 bases at J, leaving 22 bases unmatched. This CDR3 has 20 residues.